This paragraph covers one T cell receptor (beta chain) sequence. This clone was counted a few times. There is no known antigen for this receptor. Within one base of it there is no much larger clone, and no base qualities were kept. This sample stems from a study of PD-1 blockade in classical Hodgkin lymphoma (dated by TCRdb to between 2020 and 2021). Regarding the complete study: The study used TCR beta sequencing and CyTOF to define a peripheral blood immune signature of response to PD-1 blockade in classical Hodgkin lymphoma.

The CDR3 contains 15 residues, cysteine and phenylalanine counted. Only the CDR3 portion is preserved as DNA: 45 bases, with reading frame beginning at the first base. The V end gives up 8 bases and the J end 9 bases, leaving 13 bases in the junction not matched to a gene. The CDR1 and CDR2 encoded by the germline V gene are MRHNA and SNTAGT. The sample's time point label is to be understood as: newly diagnosed, previously untreated cHL patient sample. As a comparison group for the relapsed/refractory trial patients, PBMCs from patients with newly diagnosed, previously untreated classical Hodgkin lymphoma were sequenced. After peripheral blood was drawn into 8 mL Vacutainer Cell Preparation Tubes, PBMCs were isolated by centrifugation and then cryopreserved. The Qiagen DNeasy kit was used to extract genomic DNA both from unsorted PBMCs and from the negatively selected CD4+ and CD8+ fractions. TCR beta CDR3 regions were amplified by immunoSEQ multiplex PCR using primers annealing to V and J segments. A synthetic immune receptor repertoire was used to minimize amplification bias, and any residual bias was removed computationally once sequencing was done. For the original study's pipeline: Repertoire diversity was quantified as the Shannon entropy index using custom Python scripts. Unsorted, CD4+ and CD8+ repertoires were analyzed separately, except in combined analyses where CD4+ and CD8+ sequences were merged in silico. As stored in TCRdb, this immuneACCESS dataset retains in-frame rearrangements with V and J assigned. A fraction of the clones does not appear; measured against another copy, unresolved V genes explain less than half of the discrepancy, and the remainder lacks a known reason. V, J and clone size were drawn from that table, and D and trimming were deduced from the DNA. The sample table contains around 17,000 clones; only one count was recorded for about four fifths of them. The ten largest clones capture around 8.4% of the sample.

Overall study outcomes, separate from this receptor: The study was limited to a single clinical trial cohort, and causes of repertoire differences, possibly disease activity or prior therapy, remained undefined. Baseline TCR diversity was reported to be lower in newly diagnosed patients than in healthy donors and to be lower still in relapsed/refractory patients.

The sequence derives from a human donor with classical Hodgkin lymphoma. Here the chain combines TRBV6-4 and TRBJ2-1; the junction holds 10 bases that match TRBD1. The sequenced sample consisted of peripheral blood mononuclear cells (PBMCs). The CDR3 loop reads CASASGTGDIGEQFF. The sequenced DNA: TGTGCCAGCGCGTCCGGGACAGGGGATATCGGTGAGCAGTTCTTC.